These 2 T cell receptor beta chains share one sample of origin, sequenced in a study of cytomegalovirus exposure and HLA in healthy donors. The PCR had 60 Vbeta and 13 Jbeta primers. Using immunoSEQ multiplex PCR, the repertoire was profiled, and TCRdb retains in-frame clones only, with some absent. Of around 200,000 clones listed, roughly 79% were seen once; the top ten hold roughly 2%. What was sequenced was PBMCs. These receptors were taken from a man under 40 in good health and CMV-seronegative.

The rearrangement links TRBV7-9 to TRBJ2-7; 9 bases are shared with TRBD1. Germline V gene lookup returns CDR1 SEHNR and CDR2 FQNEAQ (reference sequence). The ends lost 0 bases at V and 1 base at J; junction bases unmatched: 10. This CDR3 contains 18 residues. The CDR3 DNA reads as TGTGCCAGCAGCTTAGCCCCGGGACAGGGCCCCTTTTCCTACGAGCAGTACTTC. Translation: CASSLAPGQGPFSYEQYF.

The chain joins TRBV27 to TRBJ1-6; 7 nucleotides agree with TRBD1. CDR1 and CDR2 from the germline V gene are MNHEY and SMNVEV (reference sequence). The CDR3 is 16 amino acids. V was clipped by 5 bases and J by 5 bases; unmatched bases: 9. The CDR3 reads CASSPTGTANNSPLHF. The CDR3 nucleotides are TGTGCCAGCAGTCCCACTGGGACAGCGAATAATTCACCCCTCCACTTT.